The sequence of this TCR beta chain was determined in a study of shared clonotypes between healthy human individuals (dated by TCRdb to about 2020). General notes on the study: The cohort comprised two women and a few men aged 18 to 49 years. For each donor, CD4 naive and CD4 memory were each given three plates, CD8 naive was given two plates, and CD8 memory was given one plate. To estimate repertoire size and how much clonotypes are shared between individuals, the study performed deep sequencing of blood TCR repertoires from about five healthy adults. Different laboratories and diverse techniques were used to prepare libraries and sequence TCR repertoires, to increase sequencing depth and limit assay-specific biases. Leukapheresis yielded between about 0.85 and 10 billion PBMCs per donor. What the work shows at the level of the full study, not this receptor alone: Higher generation probabilities were observed for clonotypes shared by all four sorted-subset donors than for non-shared clonotypes. Sharing across several donors was observed for about 4.8% of naive CD4, over 3% of naive CD8, 2% to 2.5% of memory CD4, and roughly 0.4% of memory CD8 clonotypes. Incomplete sequencing was indicated by rarefaction of sorted-subset datasets, despite the large sequencing depth. Sampling was restricted to blood, and TCR repertoires in tissue are likely to differ from TCR repertoires in blood. Pairwise subsampling led to the expectation that sequencing depth would affect the degree of clonotype sharing among donors. Larger estimated clonotype richness was generally found for naive subsets than for memory subsets. The small number of donors limited the genetic and exposure-history diversity represented.

TCR CDR3 regions were amplified from genomic DNA by multiplex PCR using the deep immunoSEQ assay. Extracted genomic DNA from each cell subset was spread evenly across all wells of several immunoSEQ 96-well plates, with each plate serving as a replicate. For sorted subsets, 200 to 250 ng of genomic DNA, equivalent to 25,000 to 35,000 T cell genomes, went into each replicate PCR. Purified libraries were measured with a Qubit 3.0 fluorometer, size-checked on a Bioanalyzer 2100, and measured again with the KAPA Library Quantification kit. Each immunoSEQ 96-well plate was sequenced on its own single-read 150-cycle Illumina NextSeq 550 flow cell. On the study's bioinformatics: Because the immunoSEQ output included only junctional sequences and no quality scores, the filtering could not be the same as the filtering used for full-length reads. To assign V/J genes and CDR3, sequences were annotated against IMGT germline references using PyIR, a Python wrapper for IgBLAST v1.9. Any read was removed if the V/J assignment was weak (E-value above 1e-6), the CDR3 was missing, or the read contained stop codons, out-of-frame junctions, or ambiguous translated residues. A V3J clonotype was defined by an identical inferred V gene, J gene, and CDR3 amino acid sequence. Percentage overlap between repertoires was calculated by dividing the number of shared unique clonotypes by the size of the smaller repertoire. Three approaches were used to assess repertoire richness: RTK rarefaction, the Chao1 estimator, and Recon v2.1 estimates of unobserved clonotypes. For all TCRbeta clonotypes obtained by the gDNA method from several donors, generation probabilities were computed with OLGA. In TCRdb, the immuneACCESS table is reduced to in-frame sequences with V and J assigned. These tables do not hold every clone; where another copy was compared, an unresolved V gene accounts for under half, and the others remain unexplained. V and J calls and clone size come straight from that table; D and trimming were deduced from the DNA. The sample has about 1.5 million clones on record, 98% of them singletons. The ten largest clonotypes hold approximately 0.44% of the sample.

Cut back by 3 bases and 4 bases, the V and J ends lie 10 bases apart. CDR1 and CDR2 are drawn from the germline V gene (reference sequence): LNHNV, YYDKDF. The CDR3, cysteine through phenylalanine, is 14 amino acids long. Only the CDR3 portion is preserved as DNA: 42 bases, with reading frame beginning at the first base. As concerns this clone: Which antigen it targets is not known. No clone much larger than this one lies a single base away; base qualities are absent.

The donors were healthy, HIV-negative adults with no recently reported acute infections or vaccinations. Every donor was a Caucasian adult residing in Nashville, Tennessee, USA. CD4+ T cells were enriched by magnetic negative selection; naive cells were then positively selected on CD45RA, and the negative fraction formed the memory subset. Blood was collected by leukapheresis, and PBMCs were isolated by Ficoll-Histopaque density gradient centrifugation and then cryopreserved in liquid nitrogen vapor phase. Purity and quantity of every magnetically sorted T cell population were checked by analytical flow cytometry. Genomic DNA was isolated from each sorted fraction and quantified by UV absorbance on a Nanodrop 2000c.

Input material: naive CD4+ T cells sorted from blood. The intended sense of this specimen's cell subset or site label: CD45RA+ positively selected. This TCR was sampled from a man in his thirties or forties in good health. This receptor chain uses TRBV15 and TRBJ1-5; the D gene is unclear. The sequenced DNA is TGTGCCACCAGCAGGCCGGAAGGGAATCAGCCCCAGCATTTT. This yields the protein CATSRPEGNQPQHF.